A single sample gave rise to the 14 T cell receptor beta chains below, sequenced in a study of blood T cell repertoires in COVID-19. Some clones are missing from TCRdb's copy, which holds only in-frame ones; the method was immunoSEQ multiplex PCR. The sample contains around 190,000 clones, nearly 90% of which appear only once. Specimen: peripheral blood. The source of these receptors is a man aged 18 to 29 who had recovered from COVID-19.

This chain uses TRBV28 with TRBJ2-3; 11 nucleotides agree with TRBD1. The CDR3 sequence is 15 residues long. With V trimmed by 9 bases and J by 2 bases, 7 bases remained unmatched. The germline gives CDR1 MDHEN, CDR2 SYDVKM. The CDR3 reads CASQGQGDHTDTQYF. The CDR3 DNA reads TGTGCCAGTCAGGGACAGGGGGACCACACAGATACGCAGTATTTT.

The chain combines TRBV5-6 with TRBJ1-2, with a possible D match to TRBD1 (6 bases). The CDR3 spans 14 residues. Between the trimmed V and J ends, which lost 1 base and 1 base, there was a span of 8 bases. Germline CDR1 is SGHDT and CDR2 is YYEEEE. The CDR3 is CASSLTRGNYGYTF. The CDR3 nucleotides read TGTGCCAGCAGCTTGACCAGGGGTAACTATGGCTACACCTTC.

This chain connects TRBV6-5 to TRBJ1-1, with D maybe TRBD1 (6 bases). From germline, CDR1 is MNHEY and CDR2 SVGAGI. V was shortened by 2 bases and J by 4 bases, with 14 bases between the two germline ends. The CDR3 is made up of 15 amino acids. CDR3 residues: CASSYGIRGGTEAFF. As DNA, the CDR3 is TGTGCCAGCAGTTACGGGATCAGGGGCGGCACTGAAGCTTTCTTT.

V gene TRBV27 combines with J gene TRBJ1-6; D uncertain. This CDR3 spans 14 amino acids. With 6 bases removed from V and 6 bases from J, the gap between germline ends came to 12 bases. Germline V lookup: CDR1 MNHEY, CDR2 SMNVEV (reference sequence). CDR3 region: CASSRTALNSPLHF. DNA for the CDR3: TGTGCCAGCAGCCGAACAGCCCTTAATTCACCCCTCCACTTT.

The CDR3 sequence is CAWSRVAGGELFF. The DNA of the CDR3 is TGTGCCTGGAGTAGGGTAGCGGGAGGTGAGCTGTTTTTT. This rearrangement joins TRBV30 to TRBJ2-2; 10 nucleotides line up with TRBD2. The CDR3 length is 13 residues. V lost 2 bases and J lost 11; bases outside the gene matches: 5. Germline assignment: CDR1 GTSNPN and CDR2 SVGIG (reference sequence).

This clone was seen a single time. This chain's CDR3 is CASSLAFGTSGQDEQYF. CDR3 nucleotides: TGTGCCAGCAGCTTAGCCTTCGGGACTAGCGGGCAGGACGAGCAGTACTTC. V usage is TRBV7-9 and J usage is TRBJ2-7, with 12 bases aligning to TRBD2. Germline CDR1 reads SEHNR; CDR2 reads FQNEAQ (reference sequence). Trimming took 0 bases from V and 5 from J; bases not matched to a gene: 8. CDR3 size: 17 residues.

The chain employs TRBV7-3 and TRBJ1-1, with D perhaps matching TRBD1 (5 bases). Trimming stripped 3 bases from V and 5 bases from J, with 16 bases between. The CDR3 runs to 15 residues. Germline V CDR1 and CDR2: SGHTA, FQGTGA. The CDR3 loop is CASSFARVSGTEAFF. In DNA form, the CDR3 reads TGTGCCAGCAGCTTCGCCAGGGTATCCGGGACTGAAGCTTTCTTT.

CDR3 nucleotide sequence: TGTGCCACCAGCAGCGCGCGGACAGGCAACACTGAAGCTTTCTTT. As protein: CATSSARTGNTEAFF. The chain employs TRBV15 and TRBJ1-1; 7 nucleotides align to TRBD1. V lost 3 bases and J lost 2; bases outside the gene matches: 6. This CDR3 spans 15 amino acids. Germline V gene lookup returns CDR1 LNHNV and CDR2 YYDKDF (reference sequence).

V gene TRBV19 combines with J gene TRBJ2-1; no firm D call. This CDR3 region has 13 residues. Germline assignment: CDR1 LNHDA and CDR2 SQIVND (reference sequence). Trimming stripped 6 bases from V and 4 bases from J, with 10 bases between. The CDR3 protein is CASRPLTYNEQFF. As DNA, the CDR3 is TGTGCCAGTAGACCTCTGACATACAATGAGCAGTTCTTC.

The V gene is TRBV7-2, the J gene TRBJ2-7; 12 bases are shared with TRBD2. With V trimmed by 5 bases and J by 3 bases, 11 bases remained unmatched. The CDR3 contains 17 residues. CDR1 is SGHTA and CDR2 is FQGNSA in the germline V gene. This CDR3 is CASSPYQLAGGFYEQYF. In DNA, the CDR3 is TGTGCCAGCAGCCCTTATCAACTAGCGGGAGGATTCTACGAGCAGTACTTC.

This sequence joins TRBV6-5 and TRBJ2-3; weak D call: TRBD2 (6 bases). V was shortened by 2 bases and J by 4 bases, with 7 bases between the two germline ends. This CDR3 is built from 13 residues. From germline, CDR1 is MNHEY and CDR2 SVGAGI. The chain's CDR3 is CASSYPGADTQYF. The CDR3 DNA reads as TGTGCCAGCAGTTACCCGGGGGCAGATACGCAGTATTTT.

This sequence joins TRBV5-1 and TRBJ1-5, with 8 bases that match TRBD1. Germline lookup yields CDR1 SGHRS and CDR2 YFSETQ. The ends lost 0 bases at V and 3 bases at J; junction bases unmatched: 5. CDR3 length: 16 amino acids. CDR3 nucleotide sequence: TGCGCCAGCAGCTTGGGAGACAGGGGATACAATCAGCCCCAGCATTTT. Its translation is CASSLGDRGYNQPQHF.

The chain links TRBV11-2 to TRBJ2-2, with a tentative D call TRBD1 (7 bases). Germline assignment: CDR1 SGHAT and CDR2 FQNNGV. Between the trimmed V and J ends, which lost 4 bases and 6 bases, there was a span of 15 bases. This CDR3 is 15 amino acids long. CDR3 nucleotides: TGTGCCAGCAGCTCAGGGGGGCTGGGCTCCGGGGAGCTGTTTTTT. The encoded protein is CASSSGGLGSGELFF.

V and J are TRBV6-2 or TRBV6-3 and TRBJ1-2, with no clear D. Germline V gene sequence: CDR1 MNHEY, CDR2 SVGEGT. V dropped 6 bases and J dropped 8 bases, with 19 bases sitting between them. The CDR3 is 14 amino acids. The CDR3 spells CASSQGAVVRGYTF. CDR3 nucleotide sequence: TGTGCCAGCAGCCAAGGAGCAGTAGTCAGAGGCTACACCTTC.